This passage covers 12 T cell receptor beta chains from one sample sequenced in a study of blood T cells in healthy people across ages. The second PCR ran about 6 to 12 cycles with a sample-barcoded 5' primer and J-beta primers. TCRdb re-called the 5' RACE reads with MiXCR, one entry per CDR3 protein. This sample has about 1.1 million distinct CDR3 sequences, with approximately 38% found just once. Sequenced sample: blood. The receptors originated from a man in his late teens or twenties in good health.

The chain joins TRBV6-5 to TRBJ2-1; TRBD2 agrees at 8 bases. Germline CDR1 is MNHEY and CDR2 is SVGAGI. CDR3 length equals 15 residues. Germline trimming cut 8 bases from V and 6 bases from J; bases unmatched to any gene: 12. CDR3 in amino acids: CASGESGGLANEQFF. The DNA of the CDR3 is TGTGCCAGCGGGGAGAGCGGGGGCCTTGCCAATGAGCAGTTCTTC.

The V gene is TRBV28, the J gene TRBJ2-6; TRBD2 aligns across 8 bases. The CDR3 is 18 amino acids. The germline gives CDR1 MDHEN, CDR2 SYDVKM. Trimming at V came to 8 bases and at J to 1 base, leaving 13 bases not matched to a gene. CDR3 residues: CASAQPGLGRSGANVLTF. The CDR3 nucleotides are TGTGCCAGCGCCCAACCGGGACTAGGCAGATCTGGGGCCAACGTCCTGACTTTC.

The V and J genes are TRBV9 and TRBJ2-3, with D perhaps being TRBD1 or TRBD2 (7 bases each). Trimming took off 0 bases at V and 2 bases at J, with 13 bases between the two ends. CDR1 and CDR2 (germline): SGDLS, YYNGEE. This CDR3 has 16 amino acids. The CDR3 loop is CASSVGGGQFTDTQYF. Written as DNA, the CDR3 is TGTGCCAGCAGCGTAGGGGGGGGACAGTTCACAGATACGCAGTATTTT.

The CDR3 protein is CSVESGAYREAFF. The CDR3 DNA is TGCAGCGTTGAATCAGGTGCTTATCGTGAAGCTTTCTTT. V and J are TRBV29-1 and TRBJ1-1; D not resolved. Germline CDR1 reads SQVTM; CDR2 reads ANQGSEA. Trimming cost V 2 bases and J 7 bases, with 14 bases left between them. The CDR3 has 13 amino acids.

The chain joins TRBV20-1 to TRBJ1-4; possibly TRBD1 for D (5 bases). This CDR3 is 15 amino acids long. With 7 bases removed from V and 7 bases from J, the gap between germline ends came to 22 bases. The germline V gene encodes CDR1 DFQATT and CDR2 SNEGSKA (reference sequence). The CDR3 nucleotides are TGCAGTGGAAAACACCCAGGGCAGGGTAGTGAAAAACTGTTTTTT. It encodes CSGKHPGQGSEKLFF.

The chain recombines TRBV3-1 with TRBJ2-1, with 9 bases identical to TRBD1. J lost 3 bases, V lost 5 bases, and 5 bases had no gene match. The CDR3 runs to 15 residues. Germline values: CDR1 LGHDT, CDR2 YNNKEL (reference sequence). CDR3 protein: CASSFPGQGYNEQFF. The CDR3 coding sequence is TGTGCCAGCAGCTTTCCGGGACAGGGCTACAATGAGCAGTTCTTC.

The chain combines TRBV2 with TRBJ2-5; no clear D. The CDR3 is made up of 12 amino acids. The ends were cut back, 6 bases at V and 4 bases at J, with 9 bases in the middle. CDR1 and CDR2 (germline): SNHLY, FYNNEI. The CDR3 bases are TGTGCCAGCAGGGGCCTTGCAGAGACCCAGTACTTC. Protein sequence: CASRGLAETQYF.

This clonotype was counted between two and nine times. V and J are TRBV7-2 and TRBJ2-3; 7 nucleotides line up with TRBD1. This CDR3 has 12 residues. After removal of 3 bases from V and 10 bases from J, the junction contained 4 bases not matched to a gene. Looked up from germline, CDR1 is SGHTA and CDR2 is FQGNSA. Written as DNA, the CDR3 is TGTGCCAGCAGCTTGGGACAGACGCCGCAGTATTTT. It is translated as CASSLGQTPQYF.

On this clonotype itself: The germline gene is not matched at one end of the junction; a read error may be the cause. This chain joins TRBV4-1 and TRBJ1-5; D gene ambiguous. The CDR3 runs to 14 residues. Germline CDR1 is MGHRA and CDR2 is YSYEKL. CDR3 sequence reads: CASSQGATNQPQPF. CDR3 in DNA: TGCGCCAGCAGCCAAGGGGCTACCAATCAGCCCCAGCCTTTT.

The rearrangement uses TRBV20-1 and TRBJ2-7, with D perhaps TRBD1 (5 bases). The tail of the sequence fits TRBJ2-5 better, so the J call may be wrong. The CDR3 extends over 12 amino acids. Germline V CDR1 and CDR2: DFQATT, SNEGSKA (reference sequence). CDR3 bases: TGCAGTGCTCGCCGACAGAGAGAGACCCAGTACTTC. It yields the protein CSARRQRETQYF.

The genes are TRBV12-3 or TRBV12-4 and TRBJ1-1; no firm D call. This CDR3 is built from 15 residues. Trimming pared 1 base from V and 1 base from J, leaving 10 bases between. CDR3 in DNA: TGTGCCAGCAGTTTAGTCGGCTCGGGGAACACTGAAGCTTTCTTT. This codes for CASSLVGSGNTEAFF.

The chain employs TRBV20-1 and TRBJ1-2; TRBD1 agrees at 10 bases. Germline V gives CDR1 DFQATT, CDR2 SNEGSKA (reference sequence). The CDR3 runs 12 residues. CDR3 residues: CLLGQGRSGYTF. Here the CDR3 DNA reads TGCTTGTTGGGACAGGGGAGGAGTGGCTACACCTTC.